The entry below describes one T cell receptor (beta chain). No antigen is known for it. The sample comes from a study of cytomegalovirus exposure and HLA in healthy donors. Study conclusions and caveats: The study flagged approximately 180 TCR beta chains as cytomegalovirus-associated. A prior analysis recorded that most TCR beta V segments were productive about 87% or about 30% of the time.

The primer mix had 60 Vbeta and 13 Jbeta primers. The data were produced by immunoSEQ multiplex PCR, yet TCRdb's version contains in-frame clones alone and is incomplete. The sample consists of about 250,000 clones, under 80% of them appearing once. The germline V gene has CDR1 WSHSY and CDR2 SAAADI. V trimming: 0 bases; J trimming: 0 bases; junction bases outside the gene matches: 5. The CDR3 is 18 amino acids. The V call is TRBV10-2, the J call TRBJ2-3; TRBD2 aligns across 11 bases. The source material was PBMCs. This sequence was found in a female donor in good health and CMV-seronegative. This CDR3 is CASSESWTSGSSTDTQYF. Written as DNA, the CDR3 is TGCGCCAGCAGTGAGTCGTGGACTAGCGGGTCTAGCACAGATACGCAGTATTTT.